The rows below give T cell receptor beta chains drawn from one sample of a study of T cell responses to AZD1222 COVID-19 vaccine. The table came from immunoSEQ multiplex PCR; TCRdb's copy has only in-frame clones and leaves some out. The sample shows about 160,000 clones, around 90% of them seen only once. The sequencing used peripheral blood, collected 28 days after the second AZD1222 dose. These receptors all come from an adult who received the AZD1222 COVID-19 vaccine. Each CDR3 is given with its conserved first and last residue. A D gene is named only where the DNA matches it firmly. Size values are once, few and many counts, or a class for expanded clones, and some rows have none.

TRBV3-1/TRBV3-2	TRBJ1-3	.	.	CASSQTNTIYF	TGTGCCAGCAGCCAAACGAACACCATATATTTT
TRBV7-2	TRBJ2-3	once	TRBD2	CASSLASGSTDTQYF	TGTGCCAGCAGCTTAGCTAGCGGGAGTACAGATACGCAGTATTTT
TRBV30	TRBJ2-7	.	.	CAWSPPGEQYF	TGTGCCTGGAGTCCCCCGGGGGAGCAGTACTTC
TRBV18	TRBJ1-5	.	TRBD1	CASSPDRVNQPQHF	TGTGCCAGCTCACCGGACAGGGTTAATCAGCCCCAGCATTTT
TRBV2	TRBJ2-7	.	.	CAGNGQQDYEQYF	TGTGCCGGAAACGGGCAGCAGGATTACGAGCAGTACTTC
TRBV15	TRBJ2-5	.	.	CATSRDSGYETQYF	TGTGCCACCAGCAGAGATTCGGGGTACGAGACCCAGTACTTC
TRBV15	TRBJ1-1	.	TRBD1	CATSRFWDRVTEAFF	TGTGCCACCAGCAGATTTTGGGACAGGGTCACTGAAGCTTTCTTT
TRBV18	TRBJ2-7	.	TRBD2	CASSPSGLDEQYF	TGTGCCAGCTCACCATCGGGACTAGACGAGCAGTACTTC
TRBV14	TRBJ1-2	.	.	CASSQGPRAHPYYGYTF	TGTGCCAGCAGCCAAGGACCCCGTGCCCATCCCTATTATGGCTACACCTTC
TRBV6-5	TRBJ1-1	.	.	CASSFDGLRAFF	TGTGCCAGCAGCTTTGACGGGCTCCGGGCTTTCTTT
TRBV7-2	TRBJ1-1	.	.	CASSPRRSLNTEAFF	TGTGCCAGCAGCCCGCGACGTTCCCTGAACACTGAAGCTTTCTTT
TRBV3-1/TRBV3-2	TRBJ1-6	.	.	CASSRYGGSPLHF	TGTGCCAGCAGCCGATATGGGGGTTCACCCCTCCACTTT
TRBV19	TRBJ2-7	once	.	CASSIGTGGYYEQYF	TGTGCCAGTAGTATAGGGACTGGTGGCTATTACGAGCAGTACTTC
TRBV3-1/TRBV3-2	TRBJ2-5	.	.	CASSQDPRDGETQYF	TGTGCCAGCAGCCAAGATCCTAGGGACGGAGAGACCCAGTACTTC
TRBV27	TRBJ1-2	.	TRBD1	CASSLRGPNYGYTF	TGTGCCAGCAGTTTAAGGGGGCCTAACTATGGCTACACCTTC
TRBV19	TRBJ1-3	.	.	CASSMGALSGNTIYF	TGTGCCAGTAGTATGGGGGCCTTGTCTGGAAACACCATATATTTT
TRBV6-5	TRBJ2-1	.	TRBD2	CASMTSSHSYNEQFF	TGTGCCAGCATGACTAGCAGTCACTCCTACAATGAGCAGTTCTTC
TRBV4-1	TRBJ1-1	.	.	CASSPLRVQNTEAFF	TGCGCCAGCAGCCCCCTACGTGTTCAGAACACTGAAGCTTTCTTT
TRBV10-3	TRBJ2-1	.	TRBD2	CAINDLAGGVNEQFF	TGTGCCATCAATGATCTAGCGGGAGGGGTCAATGAGCAGTTCTTC
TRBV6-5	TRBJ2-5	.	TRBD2	CASSTSGRRETQYF	TGTGCCAGCTCAACTAGCGGGAGGAGGGAGACCCAGTACTTC
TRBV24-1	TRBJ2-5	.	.	CATSDPLQETQYF	TGTGCCACCAGTGACCCCCTCCAAGAGACCCAGTACTTC
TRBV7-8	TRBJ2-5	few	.	CASSLSGRPSQETQYF	TGTGCCAGCAGCTTAAGTGGCAGGCCCTCGCAAGAGACCCAGTACTTC
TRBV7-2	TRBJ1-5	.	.	CASSFPGPGQPQHF	TGTGCCAGCAGCTTCCCGGGGCCGGGTCAGCCCCAGCATTTT
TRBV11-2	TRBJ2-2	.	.	CASSRRDGYTGELFF	TGTGCCAGCAGCCGCCGGGACGGATACACCGGGGAGCTGTTTTTT
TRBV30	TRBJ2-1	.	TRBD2	CAWSDGSGGLDEQFF	TGTGCCTGGAGTGACGGGTCGGGAGGGCTCGATGAGCAGTTCTTC
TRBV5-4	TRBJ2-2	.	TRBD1	CASSFGTGGRTGELFF	TGTGCCAGCAGCTTTGGGACAGGGGGGAGAACCGGGGAGCTGTTTTTT
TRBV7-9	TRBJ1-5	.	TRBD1	CASSSLTGNNQPQHF	TGTGCCAGCAGCTCGTTGACAGGGAACAATCAGCCCCAGCATTTT
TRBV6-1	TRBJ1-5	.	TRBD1	CASSELQGPNQPQHF	TGTGCCAGCAGTGAGCTACAGGGGCCCAATCAGCCCCAGCATTTT
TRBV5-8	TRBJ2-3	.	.	CASSLAGASTDTQYF	TGTGCCAGCAGCTTGGCTGGGGCTAGCACAGATACGCAGTATTTT
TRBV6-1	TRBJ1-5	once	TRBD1	CASSELGQYSNQPQHF	TGTGCCAGCAGTGAATTGGGACAGTATAGCAATCAGCCCCAGCATTTT
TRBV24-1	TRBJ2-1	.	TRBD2	CATSEPGLAGGEQFF	TGTGCCACCAGTGAGCCGGGACTAGCGGGAGGGGAGCAGTTCTTC
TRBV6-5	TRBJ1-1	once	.	CASSYQDPVNTEAFF	TGTGCCAGCAGTTACCAGGATCCAGTGAACACTGAAGCTTTCTTT
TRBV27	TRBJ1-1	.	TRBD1	CASSYRGNTEAFF	TGTGCCAGCAGTTACAGGGGCAACACTGAAGCTTTCTTT
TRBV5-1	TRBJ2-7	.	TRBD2	CASSALAGSSYEQYF	TGCGCCAGCAGCGCCTTAGCGGGCAGCTCCTACGAGCAGTACTTC
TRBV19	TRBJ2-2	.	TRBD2	CASSIGGLAGVGTGELFF	TGTGCCAGTAGTATAGGAGGACTAGCGGGAGTCGGGACCGGGGAGCTGTTTTTT
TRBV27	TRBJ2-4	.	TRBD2	CASSPLVFAGVSWNIQYF	TGTGCCAGCAGTCCCCTCGTATTCGCGGGAGTAAGCTGGAACATTCAGTACTTC
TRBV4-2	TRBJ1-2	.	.	CASSPDGGEYGYTF	TGTGCCAGCAGCCCTGACGGGGGTGAGTATGGCTACACCTTC
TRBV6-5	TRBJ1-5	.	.	CASHNSRGGVQPQHF	TGTGCCAGCCACAATTCGAGGGGGGGAGTGCAGCCCCAGCATTTT
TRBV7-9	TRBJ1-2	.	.	CASSLASDGYTF	TGTGCCAGCAGCTTAGCGTCGGATGGCTACACCTTC
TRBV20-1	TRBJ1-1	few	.	CSASQGNTEAFF	TGCAGTGCTAGTCAGGGGAACACTGAAGCTTTCTTT
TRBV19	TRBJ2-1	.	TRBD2	CASSTGLAGGGGNYEQFF	TGTGCCAGTAGTACGGGACTAGCGGGAGGAGGCGGTAATTATGAGCAGTTCTTC
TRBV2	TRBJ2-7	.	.	CASSRDLPYEQYF	TGTGCCAGCAGCCGGGATCTCCCCTACGAGCAGTACTTC
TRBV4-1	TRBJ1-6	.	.	CASSQATGYNSPLHF	TGCGCCAGCAGCCAGGCGACAGGTTATAATTCACCCCTCCACTTT
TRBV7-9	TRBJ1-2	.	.	CASSLVVYGYTF	TGTGCCAGCAGCTTAGTTGTCTATGGCTACACCTTC
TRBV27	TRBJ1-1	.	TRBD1	CASSIHRGSEAFF	TGTGCCAGCAGTATCCACAGGGGGTCTGAAGCTTTCTTT
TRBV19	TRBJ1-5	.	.	CASSTTATSSYQPQHF	TGTGCCAGTAGTACGACAGCTACCAGCTCCTATCAGCCCCAGCATTTT
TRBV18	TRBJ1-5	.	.	CASSPGGVGNQPQHF	TGTGCCAGCTCACCCGGAGGGGTGGGCAATCAGCCCCAGCATTTT
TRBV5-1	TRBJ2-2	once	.	CASSSRTQNTGELFF	TGCGCCAGCAGCTCAAGGACTCAAAACACCGGGGAGCTGTTTTTT
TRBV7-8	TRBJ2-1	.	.	CASSLVRTSWTGYNEQFF	TGTGCCAGCAGCTTAGTACGGACTAGCTGGACAGGGTACAATGAGCAGTTCTTC
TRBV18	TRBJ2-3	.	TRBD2	CASSPLVLAGGPPDTQYF	TGTGCCAGCTCACCACTCGTACTAGCGGGAGGGCCTCCAGATACGCAGTATTTT
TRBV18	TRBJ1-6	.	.	CASSPGRDYSPLHF	TGTGCCAGCTCACCAGGGAGGGATTATTCACCCCTCCACTTT
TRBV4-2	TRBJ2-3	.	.	CASSQTRTGTDTDTQYF	TGTGCCAGCAGCCAGACGCGGACGGGGACCGACACAGATACGCAGTATTTT
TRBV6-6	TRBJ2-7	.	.	CASSHLPAPDRFYEQYF	TGTGCCAGCAGTCACCTCCCCGCCCCCGACAGATTCTACGAGCAGTACTTC
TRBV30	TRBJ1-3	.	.	CAWMHSGNTIYF	TGTGCCTGGATGCACTCTGGAAACACCATATATTTT
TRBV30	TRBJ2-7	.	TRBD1	CAWSFDRVGEQYF	TGTGCCTGGAGCTTCGACAGGGTGGGGGAGCAGTACTTC